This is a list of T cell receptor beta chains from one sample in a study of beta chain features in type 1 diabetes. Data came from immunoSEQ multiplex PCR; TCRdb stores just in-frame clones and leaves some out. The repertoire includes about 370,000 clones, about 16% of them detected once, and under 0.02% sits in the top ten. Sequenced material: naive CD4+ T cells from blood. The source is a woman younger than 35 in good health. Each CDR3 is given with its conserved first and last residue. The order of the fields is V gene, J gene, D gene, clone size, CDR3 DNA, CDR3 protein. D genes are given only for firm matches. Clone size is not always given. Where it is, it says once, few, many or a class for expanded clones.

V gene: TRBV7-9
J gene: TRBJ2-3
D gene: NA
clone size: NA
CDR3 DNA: TGTGCCAGCAGCTTGGCCGGGATCACAGATACGCAGTATTTT
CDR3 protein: CASSLAGITDTQYF

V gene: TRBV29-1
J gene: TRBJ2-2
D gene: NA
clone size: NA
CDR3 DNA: TGCAGCGTTACAGGGCTCTACACCGGGGAGCTGTTTTTT
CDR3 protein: CSVTGLYTGELFF

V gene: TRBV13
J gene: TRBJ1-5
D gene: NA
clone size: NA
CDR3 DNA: TGTGCCAGCAGCGTCGGGACTACGCCCCGGAGCAATCAGCCCCAGCATTTT
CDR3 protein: CASSVGTTPRSNQPQHF

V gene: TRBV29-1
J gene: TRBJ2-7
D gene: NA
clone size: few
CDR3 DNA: TGCAGCGCTGGGACTCCCTACTCCTACGAGCAGTACTTC
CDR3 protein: CSAGTPYSYEQYF

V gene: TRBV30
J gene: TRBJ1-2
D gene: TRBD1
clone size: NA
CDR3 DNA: TGTGCCTGGATAATAGAGGGACAGGGGGCATCCTATGGCTACACCTTC
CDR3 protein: CAWIIEGQGASYGYTF

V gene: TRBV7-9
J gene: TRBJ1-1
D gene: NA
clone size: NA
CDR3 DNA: TGTGCCAGCAGCCCTAGAAACACTGAAGCTTTCTTT
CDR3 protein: CASSPRNTEAFF

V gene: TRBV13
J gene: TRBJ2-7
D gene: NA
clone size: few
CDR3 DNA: TGTGCCAGCAGCTTATTCAGGGCCTACGAGCAGTACTTC
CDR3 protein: CASSLFRAYEQYF

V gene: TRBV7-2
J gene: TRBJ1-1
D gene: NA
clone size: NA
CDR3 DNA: TGTGCCAGCAGCTTCTGGGGCCTAAACACTGAAGCTTTCTTT
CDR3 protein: CASSFWGLNTEAFF

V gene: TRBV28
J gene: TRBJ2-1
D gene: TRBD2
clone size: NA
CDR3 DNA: TGTGCCAGCAGCCATAGCGGGAGCGGGTACAATGAGCAGTTCTTC
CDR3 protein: CASSHSGSGYNEQFF

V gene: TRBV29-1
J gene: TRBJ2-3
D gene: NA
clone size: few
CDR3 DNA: TGCAGCGTTGAACGTACAGATACGCAGTATTTT
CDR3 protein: CSVERTDTQYF

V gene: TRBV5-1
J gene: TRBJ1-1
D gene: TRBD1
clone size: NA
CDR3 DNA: TGCGCCAGCAGCTTGGTCGGCAGGGGGCTGGGAGACACTGAAGCTTTCTTT
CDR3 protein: CASSLVGRGLGDTEAFF

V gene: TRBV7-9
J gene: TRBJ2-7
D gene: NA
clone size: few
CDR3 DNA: TGTGCCAGCAGCCCAAATGCAGGGCAGCCCTACGAGCAGTACTTC
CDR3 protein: CASSPNAGQPYEQYF

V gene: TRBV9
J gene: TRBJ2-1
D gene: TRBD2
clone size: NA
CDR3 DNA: TGTGCCAGCAGCGTAACATCGGGGGGCTACAATGAGCAGTTCTTC
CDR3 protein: CASSVTSGGYNEQFF

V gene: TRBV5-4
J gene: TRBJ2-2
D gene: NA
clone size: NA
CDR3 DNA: TGTGCCAGCAGGCGGTCGGGTCAGCCCGGTGGGGAGCTGTTTTTT
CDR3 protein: CASRRSGQPGGELFF

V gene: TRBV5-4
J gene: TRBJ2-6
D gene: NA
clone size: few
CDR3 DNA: TGTGCCAGCAGCCCCCGGACTTCTGGGGCCAACGTCCTGACTTTC
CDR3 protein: CASSPRTSGANVLTF

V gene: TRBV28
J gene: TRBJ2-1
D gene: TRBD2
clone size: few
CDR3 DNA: TGTGCCAGCTCCCGGGGGGTTAATGAGCAGTTCTTC
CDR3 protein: CASSRGVNEQFF

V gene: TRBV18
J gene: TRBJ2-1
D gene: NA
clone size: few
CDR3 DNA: TGTGCCAGCTCACCGGCCCGCCAGTACAATGAGCAGTTCTTC
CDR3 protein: CASSPARQYNEQFF

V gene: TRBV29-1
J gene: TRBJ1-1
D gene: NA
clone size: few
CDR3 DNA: TGCAGCGTTGAAGGTCTCCTCGGTGGTGCCACTGAAGCTTTCTTT
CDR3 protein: CSVEGLLGGATEAFF

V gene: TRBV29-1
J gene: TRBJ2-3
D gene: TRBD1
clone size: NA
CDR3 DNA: TGCAGCGCTGCCAAGACCGGGACAGCCCACACAGATACGCAGTATTTT
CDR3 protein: CSAAKTGTAHTDTQYF

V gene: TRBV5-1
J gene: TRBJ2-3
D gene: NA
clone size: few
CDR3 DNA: TGCGCCAGCGGTGGGGGGTCTAGCACAGATACGCAGTATTTT
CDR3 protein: CASGGGSSTDTQYF

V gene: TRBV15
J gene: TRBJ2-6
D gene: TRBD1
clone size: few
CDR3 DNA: TGTGCCACCAGCAGAGATAACCCGGACAGGGGGGCTGGGGCCAACGTCCTGACTTTC
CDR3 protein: CATSRDNPDRGAGANVLTF

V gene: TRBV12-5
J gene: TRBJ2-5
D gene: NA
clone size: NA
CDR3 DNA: TGTGCTAGTGGTTTCGGTCAGGGTGCAGAGACCCAGTACTTC
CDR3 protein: CASGFGQGAETQYF

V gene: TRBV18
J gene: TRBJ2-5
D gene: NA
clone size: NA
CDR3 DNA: TGTGCCAGCTCACCTTCGTCTCAAGAGACCCAGTACTTC
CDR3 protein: CASSPSSQETQYF

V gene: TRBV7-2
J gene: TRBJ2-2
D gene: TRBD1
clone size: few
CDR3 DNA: TGTGCCAGCAGCTTATCGGGACAGATGAACACCGGGGAGCTGTTTTTT
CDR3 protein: CASSLSGQMNTGELFF

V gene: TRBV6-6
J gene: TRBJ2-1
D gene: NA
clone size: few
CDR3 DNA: TGTGCCAGCAGTACCCGTAGCAGTAGCTCCTACAATGAGCAGTTCTTC
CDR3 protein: CASSTRSSSSYNEQFF

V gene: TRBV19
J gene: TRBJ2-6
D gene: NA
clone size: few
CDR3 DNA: TGTGCCAGTAGGGAGTCCGGTTACTCTGGGGCCAACGTCCTGACTTTC
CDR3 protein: CASRESGYSGANVLTF

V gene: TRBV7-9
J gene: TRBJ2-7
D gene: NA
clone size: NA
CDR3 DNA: TGTGCCAGCAGCCGCTCCTACGAGCAGTACTTC
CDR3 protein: CASSRSYEQYF

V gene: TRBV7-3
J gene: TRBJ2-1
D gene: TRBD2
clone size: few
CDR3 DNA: TGTGCCAGCAGCTTAACGCTAGCGGGAGGCTACAATGAGCAGTTCTTC
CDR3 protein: CASSLTLAGGYNEQFF

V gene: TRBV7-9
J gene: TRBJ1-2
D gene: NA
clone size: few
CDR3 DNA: TGTGCCAGCAGCTTTAATGCCCGGACAGTGAGTGATGGCTACACCTTC
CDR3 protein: CASSFNARTVSDGYTF

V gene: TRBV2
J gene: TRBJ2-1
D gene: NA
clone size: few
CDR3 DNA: TGTGCCAGCAACCCACAGGGAGAGCTAGGTATTGAGCAGTTCTTC
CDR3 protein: CASNPQGELGIEQFF

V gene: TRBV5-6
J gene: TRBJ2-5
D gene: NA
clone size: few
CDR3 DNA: TGTGCCAGCAGCCTGGATCTGGACTCAGAGACCCAGTACTTC
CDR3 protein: CASSLDLDSETQYF

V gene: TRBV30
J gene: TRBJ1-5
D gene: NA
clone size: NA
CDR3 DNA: TGTGCCTGGAGTGTAACCCGGGTAACTCAGCCCCAGCATTTT
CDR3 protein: CAWSVTRVTQPQHF

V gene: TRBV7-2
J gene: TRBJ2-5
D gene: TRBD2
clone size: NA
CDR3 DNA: TGTGCCAGCAGCTTAGTTTCTAGCGGATTTCAAGAGACCCAGTACTTC
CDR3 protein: CASSLVSSGFQETQYF

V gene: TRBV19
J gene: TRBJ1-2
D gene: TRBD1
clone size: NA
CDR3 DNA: TGTGCCAGTAGTATACGGGACAGGGGGCCCGGCTACACCTTC
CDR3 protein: CASSIRDRGPGYTF

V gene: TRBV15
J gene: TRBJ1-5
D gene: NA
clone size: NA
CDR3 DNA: TGTGCCACCAGCAGAGAAGCAGGGGACAATCAGCCCCAGCATTTT
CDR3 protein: CATSREAGDNQPQHF

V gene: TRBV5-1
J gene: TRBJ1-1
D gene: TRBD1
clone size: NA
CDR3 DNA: TGCGCCAGCAGCTTGGCCCCGGGACAGGGGTGGAACACTGAAGCTTTCTTT
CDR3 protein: CASSLAPGQGWNTEAFF

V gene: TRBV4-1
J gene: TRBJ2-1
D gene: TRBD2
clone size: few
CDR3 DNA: TGCGCCAGCAGCCAAGAAGGTAGCGGGAGGAGGCAGTTCTTC
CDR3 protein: CASSQEGSGRRQFF

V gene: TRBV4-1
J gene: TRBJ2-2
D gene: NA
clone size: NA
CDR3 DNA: TGCGCCAGCAGCCAAGTAGCTGTCCTCGGGGAGCTGTTTTTT
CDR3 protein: CASSQVAVLGELFF

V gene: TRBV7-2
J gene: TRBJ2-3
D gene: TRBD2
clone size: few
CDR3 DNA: TGTGCCAGCAGCTTAGAAAGCGGGAGTTGGACAGATACGCAGTATTTT
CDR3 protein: CASSLESGSWTDTQYF

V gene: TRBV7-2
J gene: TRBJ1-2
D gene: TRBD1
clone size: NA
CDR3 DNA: TGTGCCAGCTTTCTCACAGGGGGCTATGGCTACACCTTC
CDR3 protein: CASFLTGGYGYTF

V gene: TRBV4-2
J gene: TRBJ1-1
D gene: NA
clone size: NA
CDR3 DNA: TGTGCCAGCAGCCAGCGGAACACTGAAGCTTTCTTT
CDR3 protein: CASSQRNTEAFF

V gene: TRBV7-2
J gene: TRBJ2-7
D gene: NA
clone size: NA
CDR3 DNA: TGTGCCAGCAGCTTCTTAGGACTGCCCCCCGAAGAGCAGTACTTC
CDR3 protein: CASSFLGLPPEEQYF

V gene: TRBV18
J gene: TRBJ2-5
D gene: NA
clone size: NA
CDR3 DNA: TGTGCCAGCTCACCTGTTCGGGAGCAAGAGACCCAGTACTTC
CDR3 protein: CASSPVREQETQYF

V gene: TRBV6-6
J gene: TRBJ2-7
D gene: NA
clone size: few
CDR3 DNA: TGTGCCAGCAGCCAGGGTTTCTCCTACGAGCAGTACTTC
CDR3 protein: CASSQGFSYEQYF

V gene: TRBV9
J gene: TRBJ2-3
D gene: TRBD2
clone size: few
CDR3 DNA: TGTGCCAGCAGCGTCCTAGCGGGAGGTGCACCGACAGATACGCAGTATTTT
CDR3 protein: CASSVLAGGAPTDTQYF

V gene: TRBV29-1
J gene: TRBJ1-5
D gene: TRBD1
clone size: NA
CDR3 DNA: TGCAGCGCCGTAACTTTAGGGGGCTCCAATCAGCCCCAGCATTTT
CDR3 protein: CSAVTLGGSNQPQHF

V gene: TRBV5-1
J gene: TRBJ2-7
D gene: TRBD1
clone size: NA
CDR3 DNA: TGCGCCAGCAGCTTAGGACAGGGTATCTACGAGCAGTACTTC
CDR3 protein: CASSLGQGIYEQYF

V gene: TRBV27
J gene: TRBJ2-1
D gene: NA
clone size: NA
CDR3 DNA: TGTGCCAGCAGTTTATTATCCCCGGCAGCGAGCAAGAATGAGCAGTTCTTC
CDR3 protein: CASSLLSPAASKNEQFF

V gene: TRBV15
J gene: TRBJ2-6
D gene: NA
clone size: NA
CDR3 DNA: TGTGCCACCAGCACCACAGGGTCTGGGGCCAACGTCCTGACTTTC
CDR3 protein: CATSTTGSGANVLTF

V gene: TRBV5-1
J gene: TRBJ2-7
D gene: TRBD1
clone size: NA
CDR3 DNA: TGCGCCAGCAGCTACGGACAGGGTGGGCACGAGCAGTACTTC
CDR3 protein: CASSYGQGGHEQYF

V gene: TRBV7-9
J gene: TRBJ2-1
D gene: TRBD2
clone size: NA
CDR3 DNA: TGTGCCAGCAGCCTCACTCTAGCGGGAGGTTCCGCAGAGCAGTTCTTC
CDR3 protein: CASSLTLAGGSAEQFF

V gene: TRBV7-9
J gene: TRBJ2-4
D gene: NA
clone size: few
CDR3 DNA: TGTGCCAGCAGCCAGGGAGGCAACAAAAACATTCAGTACTTC
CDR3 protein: CASSQGGNKNIQYF

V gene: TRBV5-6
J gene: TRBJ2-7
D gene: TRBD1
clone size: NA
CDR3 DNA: TGTGCCAGCAGCCGACAGGGCCTATACGAGCAGTACTTC
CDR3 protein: CASSRQGLYEQYF

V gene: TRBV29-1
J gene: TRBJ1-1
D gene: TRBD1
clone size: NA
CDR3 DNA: TGCAGCGTTGTAGGACAGGGGATGAACACTGAAGCTTTCTTT
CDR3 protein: CSVVGQGMNTEAFF

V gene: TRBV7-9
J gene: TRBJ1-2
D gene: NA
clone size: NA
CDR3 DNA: TGTGCCAGCAGCCCCCCGGGGGGGGTCGCTAACTATGGCTACACCTTC
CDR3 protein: CASSPPGGVANYGYTF